These 23 T cell receptor beta chains originate from one sample sequenced in a study of response to subunit inactivated influenza vaccine. TCRdb re-called the RT-PCR reads with MiXCR, one entry per CDR3 protein. Of about 480,000 distinct CDR3 sequences in the sample, 13% are singletons; the top ten hold around 13%. The sequencing used PBMCs from blood, collected 45 days after vaccination. All receptors derive from a man aged 50-60 years who received an inactivated influenza vaccine.

This clonotype was counted only a few times. The chain couples TRBV29-1 to TRBJ2-3; D call uncertain. The CDR3 length is 12 residues. The germline gives CDR1 SQVTM, CDR2 ANQGSEA. With 7 bases removed from V and 3 bases from J, the gap between germline ends came to 11 bases. As DNA, the CDR3 is TGCAGCGCCCCGACGTCGACAGATACGCAGTATTTT. Protein: CSAPTSTDTQYF.

The chain combines TRBV24-1 with TRBJ1-5, with no clear D. V was pared by 4 bases and J by 3 bases, with 9 bases between. The CDR3 loop spans 14 amino acids. The germline CDR1 and CDR2 sequences are KGHDR and SFDVKD. The CDR3 DNA reads as TGTGCCACCAGTGAGGCCAACTACAATCAGCCCCAGCATTTT. Its protein product is CATSEANYNQPQHF.

This clonotype was seen a handful of times. The rearrangement uses TRBV28 and TRBJ1-1; D possibly corresponds to TRBD1 (6 bases). CDR1 and CDR2 from the germline V gene are MDHEN and SYDVKM. V lost 3 bases and J 4 bases, leaving 18 bases between the germline ends. The CDR3 consists of 16 residues. For the CDR3, the DNA is TGTGCCAGCAGTTTTAGGTCAGGGGAGGGGGGCACTGAAGCTTTCTTT. Its translation: CASSFRSGEGGTEAFF.

This clonotype was detected ten times or more. The chain has TRBV29-1 and TRBJ2-7; 10 positions agree with TRBD1. CDR1 and CDR2 (germline): SQVTM, ANQGSEA. The CDR3 runs 13 residues. J was trimmed by 4 bases and V by 6 bases; bases with no gene match: 6. The CDR3 DNA follows: TGCAGCGTGCTAGACAGGGGGCAATACGAGCAGTACTTC. As protein: CSVLDRGQYEQYF.

This chain uses TRBV6-2 or TRBV6-3 with TRBJ2-1; D may be TRBD1 (6 bases). The CDR3 is made up of 14 amino acids. CDR1 and CDR2 (germline): MNHEY, SVGEGT. Trimming took off 0 bases at V and 7 bases at J, with 10 bases between the two ends. CDR3 protein: CASSYSIRGNEQFF. CDR3 nucleotides: TGTGCCAGCAGTTACTCGATAAGGGGGAATGAGCAGTTCTTC.

This clonotype appeared a few times. V gene TRBV7-9 combines with J gene TRBJ2-3; 9 bases line up with TRBD2. Germline V gene lookup returns CDR1 SEHNR and CDR2 FQNEAQ (reference sequence). Trimming removed 0 bases from V and 4 bases from J; junction bases left unmatched: 5. This CDR3 is built from 16 residues. The CDR3 DNA follows: TGTGCCAGCAGCTTAGCCGGCGGGAGGGCCGCAGATACGCAGTATTTT. Its protein product is CASSLAGGRAADTQYF.

This clonotype was found a few times. In nucleotides, the CDR3 is TGCGCCAGCAGCCAAGTCCCCACCACAGATACGCAGTATTTT. Its translation is CASSQVPTTDTQYF. The chain employs TRBV4-1 and TRBJ2-3; D is uncertain. CDR3 length: 14 amino acids. Germline CDR1 reads MGHRA; CDR2 reads YSYEKL. The V end was cut by 1 base, the J end by 2 bases, with 7 bases between.

This chain joins TRBV5-1 and TRBJ1-1; D call uncertain. The germline gives CDR1 SGHRS, CDR2 YFSETQ. This CDR3 is built from 15 residues. The ends were cut back, 1 base at V and 4 bases at J, with 14 bases in the middle. DNA of the CDR3: TGCGCCAGCAGCTTGTTGGAGGGAGGCGGCACTGAAGCTTTCTTT. Its translation: CASSLLEGGGTEAFF.

Only a few counts were recorded for this clonotype. CDR3 bases: TGTGCCAGCAGTTCCACGACGAGGGGATCCGGTACTGAAGCTTTCTTT. The encoded protein is CASSSTTRGSGTEAFF. This chain links TRBV7-8 with TRBJ1-1; a possible D gene is TRBD1 (5 bases). V lost 6 bases to trimming and J lost 5 bases, with 22 bases between them. The CDR3 length is 16 residues. CDR1 is SGHVS, CDR2 FQNEAQ, per germline. Using reference TRBV7-8 and TRBJ1-1 for the parts outside the CDR3, the full variable domain is GAGVSQSPRYKVAKRGQDVALRCDPISGHVSLFWYQQALGQGPEFLTYFQNEAQLDKSGLPSDRFFAERPEGSVSTLKIQRTQQEDSAVYLCASSSTTRGSGTEAFFGQGTRLTVV.

This clonotype has at least ten counts. The genes are TRBV10-3 and TRBJ2-1; TRBD2 matches at 9 bases. There are 14 residues in the CDR3. J lost 7 bases, V lost 4 bases, and 5 bases had no gene match. Per germline, CDR1 ENHRY and CDR2 SYGVKD. The CDR3 sequence is CAISGLAEMNEQFF. In DNA form, the CDR3 reads TGTGCCATCAGTGGACTAGCGGAAATGAATGAGCAGTTCTTC.

This clonotype was seen a handful of times. The rearrangement joins TRBV20-1 to TRBJ2-7, with 9 bases that match TRBD1. The CDR3 is 14 amino acids. Germline lookup yields CDR1 DFQATT and CDR2 SNEGSKA (reference sequence). V lost 5 bases, J lost 5 bases, and 10 bases stayed unmatched. CDR3 in amino acids: CSAPGQGIQHEQYF. As DNA, the CDR3 is TGCAGTGCTCCGGGACAGGGAATTCAGCACGAGCAGTACTTC.

V is TRBV28 and J is TRBJ2-1; possible D gene TRBD2, 6 bases. The CDR3 extends over 16 amino acids. V gave up 6 bases and J gave up 9 bases, with 24 bases separating them. The V gene's germline CDR1 is MDHEN and CDR2 SYDVKM. As DNA, the CDR3 is TGTGCCAGCAGGGGCTATACCGGGACTTCACGGAGTGAGCAGTTCTTC. Translating it yields CASRGYTGTSRSEQFF.

This clonotype turned up a few times. V and J are TRBV29-1 and TRBJ1-1, with a tentative D call TRBD1 (5 bases). CDR1 and CDR2 (germline): SQVTM, ANQGSEA. With 7 bases removed from V and 7 bases from J, the gap between germline ends came to 16 bases. The length of the CDR3 is 12 residues. In DNA form, the CDR3 reads TGCAGCGCCCGGAGGGGAGTTTATGAAGCTTTCTTT. This codes for CSARRGVYEAFF. Using reference TRBV29-1 and TRBJ1-1 for the parts outside the CDR3, the full variable domain is SAVISQKPSRDICQRGTSLTIQCQVDSQVTMMFWYRQQPGQSLTLIATANQGSEATYESGFVIDKFPISRPNLTFSTLTVSNMSPEDSSIYLCSARRGVYEAFFGQGTRLTVV.

This clonotype was counted only a few times. The chain is built from TRBV24-1 and TRBJ2-2; no clear D. The germline gives CDR1 KGHDR, CDR2 SFDVKD. The CDR3 is 13 amino acids. The V end lost 3 bases, the J end lost 3 bases, and 4 bases lay between the germline ends. Here the CDR3 DNA reads TGTGCCACCAGTGATACATACACCGGGGAGCTGTTTTTT. It yields the protein CATSDTYTGELFF.

Details on this clonotype: The junction shows a germline mismatch at one end, possibly a read error. The V gene is TRBV29-1, the J gene TRBJ2-1, with 7 bases fitting TRBD2. The germline V gene has CDR1 SQVTM and CDR2 ANQGSEA. The CDR3 is 14 amino acids. The CDR3 sequence is CSVDRDYSYTEQFF. In DNA, the CDR3 is TGCAGCGTTGACAGGGACTACTCCTACACTGAGCAGTTCTTC.

The CDR3 sequence: CSAPASYTQYF. CDR3 nucleotides: TGCAGTGCTCCTGCATCCTATACGCAGTATTTT. The chain links TRBV20-1 to TRBJ2-3; D is ambiguous. CDR1 and CDR2 from the germline V gene are DFQATT and SNEGSKA (reference sequence). Between the trimmed V and J ends, which lost 5 bases and 7 bases, there was a span of 10 bases. CDR3 length: 11 amino acids.

This clonotype was observed a handful of times. The chain couples TRBV11-2 to TRBJ2-1, with D possibly TRBD1 on 6 matching bases. This CDR3 comprises 16 residues. The germline CDR1 and CDR2 sequences are SGHAT and FQNNGV. The ends were cut back, 7 bases at V and 2 bases at J, with 18 bases in the middle. In DNA, the CDR3 is TGTGCCAGCACCAACTTAGGGGGTGTTACCTACAATGAGCAGTTCTTC. Translating gives CASTNLGGVTYNEQFF.

This clonotype was detected ten times or more. V is TRBV5-1 and J is TRBJ2-1, with D maybe TRBD2 (5 bases). This CDR3 contains 12 residues. Germline CDR1 reads SGHRS; CDR2 reads YFSETQ. Trimming shortened V by 2 bases and J by 6 bases, and 6 bases separated the two germline ends. The CDR3 protein is CASSLLGNEQFF. The CDR3 DNA reads as TGCGCCAGCAGCTTACTAGGCAATGAGCAGTTCTTC.

The chain has TRBV15 and TRBJ2-5, with D possibly TRBD2 on 5 matching bases. Germline CDR1 is LNHNV and CDR2 is YYDKDF (reference sequence). This CDR3 is built from 15 residues. V lost 5 bases, J lost 1 base, and 14 bases lay in between. Here the CDR3 DNA reads TGTGCCACCAGCTCGTATCGGGGAGCCCAAGAGACCCAGTACTTC. It encodes CATSSYRGAQETQYF.

This clonotype was counted only a few times. The rearrangement links TRBV5-1 to TRBJ1-1; D gene ambiguous. The CDR3 is 15 amino acids. V lost 0 bases and J lost 4, with 13 bases in between. CDR1 SGHRS and CDR2 YFSETQ come from the germline V gene. The CDR3 reads CASSLGPDYGTEAFF. The CDR3 coding sequence is TGCGCCAGCAGCTTGGGACCAGATTATGGCACTGAAGCTTTCTTT.

Many counts were recorded for this clonotype. J is TRBJ1-1 and V is TRBV15, with D unclear. The V end lost 1 base, the J end lost 5 bases, and 5 bases lay between the germline ends. Germline loops: CDR1 LNHNV, CDR2 YYDKDF (reference sequence). CDR3 size: 12 residues. This CDR3 is CATSRGRTEAFF. For the CDR3, the DNA is TGTGCCACCAGCAGAGGTAGGACTGAAGCTTTCTTT.

The chain is built from TRBV3-1 and TRBJ1-2, with TRBD1 as a possible D gene (6 bases). This CDR3 has 18 residues. Germline CDR1 reads LGHDT; CDR2 reads YNNKEL (reference sequence). Trimming cost V 4 bases and J 2 bases, with 23 bases left between them. In nucleotides, the CDR3 is TGTGCCAGCAGCCTTCACTCAGGGGCAGGGAGTAGGAACTATGGCTACACCTTC. This gives the protein CASSLHSGAGSRNYGYTF.

The chain joins TRBV4-3 to TRBJ2-7; 10 nucleotides agree with TRBD1. CDR1 and CDR2 from the germline V gene are LGHNA and YSLEER. V was pared by 4 bases and J by 7 bases, with 10 bases of the junction left unmatched. The CDR3 covers 15 residues. The CDR3 nucleotides read TGCGCCAGCAGCCTAACGGAAGGACAGGGGGAAGAGCAGTACTTC. Encoded protein: CASSLTEGQGEEQYF.